This T cell receptor (beta chain) was recorded in a study of blood T cell repertoires in COVID-19. Study background: The samples span acute and convalescent COVID-19 from the United States, Italy and Spain. Sample material is recorded as cDNA or gDNA derived from T cells, B-cell-depleted T cells, or PBMCs.

CDR1 is SGDLS and CDR2 is YYNGEE in the germline V gene. The CDR3 consists of 14 residues. The V end was cut by 0 bases, the J end by 2 bases, with 6 bases between. Per the authors' pipeline: Amplification with reference gene primers provided the estimates of nucleated cell counts. The protocol was immunoSEQ multiplex PCR, while the TCRdb copy is restricted to in-frame clones and leaves out a portion. From that table come the V and J calls and clone size; the DNA was used to work out D and trimming. The table shows tens of thousands of clones, with more than 75% occurring only once. This clone was picked up one time.

This sequence was found in a human donor in a cohort sampled during active COVID-19. Source material: peripheral blood. This chain joins TRBV9 and TRBJ1-3, with D perhaps TRBD1 (6 bases). CDR3 sequence reads: CASSVAGAGNTIYF. The CDR3, as DNA: TGTGCCAGCAGCGTAGCAGGGGCTGGAAACACCATATATTTT.